These 10 T cell receptor beta chains originate from one sample sequenced in a study of blood T cell repertoires in COVID-19 (dated by TCRdb to 2019 to 2021). The library was made by the immunoSEQ multiplex PCR assay. TCRdb provides this immuneACCESS table in a form limited to in-frame rearrangements. Some clones are lacking; in checked studies, under half of them reflect an unresolved V gene, and why the rest are absent is not known. Present in this sample are hundreds of thousands of clones, under 90% of which were seen just once. The ten top clones hold 2% to 3% of the sample. The specimen was peripheral blood. The receptors here all came from a woman aged 40 to 50 with active or convalescent COVID-19.

V is TRBV6-4 and J is TRBJ2-2, with D possibly being TRBD2 (6 bases). The CDR3 consists of 14 residues. V lost 4 bases and J 7 bases, leaving 13 bases between the germline ends. Per the germline V gene, CDR1 is MRHNA and CDR2 is SNTAGT. CDR3 DNA: TGTGCCAGCAGTGTGACGGGAGAGGACGGGGAGCTGTTTTTT. Protein sequence: CASSVTGEDGELFF.

The chain combines TRBV6-2 or TRBV6-3 with TRBJ1-1; possibly TRBD1 for D (5 bases). The germline V gene has CDR1 MNHEY and CDR2 SVGEGT. V was shortened by 2 bases and J by 2 bases, with 21 bases between the two germline ends. The CDR3 contains 18 residues. CDR3 sequence reads: CASSYPTRLGRQNTEAFF. In DNA, the CDR3 is TGTGCCAGCAGTTACCCTACCCGTTTGGGGCGGCAAAACACTGAAGCTTTCTTT.

This clone was found a few times. The chain combines TRBV29-1 with TRBJ2-1, with 10 bases identical to TRBD2. Looked up from germline, CDR1 is SQVTM and CDR2 is ANQGSEA. The CDR3 is 15 amino acids. V was clipped by 7 bases and J by 8 bases; unmatched bases: 14. CDR3 sequence reads: CSGWALLAGGHEQFF. The CDR3 bases are TGCAGCGGCTGGGCCCTTTTAGCGGGAGGCCATGAGCAGTTCTTC.

Here the CDR3 reads CASSLLQGVYTEAFF. CDR3 nucleotide sequence: TGTGCCAGCTCACTACTACAGGGGGTTTACACTGAAGCTTTCTTT. V and J are TRBV18 and TRBJ1-1; 8 nucleotides align to TRBD1. Germline CDR1 and CDR2: KGHSH and LQKENI. This CDR3 spans 15 amino acids. V was pared by 4 bases and J by 3 bases, with 7 bases of the junction left unmatched.

As concerns this clone: The junction departs from the called germline gene at one end, perhaps through a read error. The chain joins TRBV7-9 to TRBJ1-6; 8 positions match TRBD1. The germline V gene has CDR1 SEHNR and CDR2 FQNEAQ (reference sequence). The CDR3 is made up of 13 amino acids. DNA of the CDR3: TGTGCCAGCAGCCTAGAGGTTGTGGACAGGGCTAACTTT. Protein sequence: CASSLEVVDRANF.

V usage is TRBV6-2 or TRBV6-3 and J usage is TRBJ1-3, with TRBD1 identical over 8 bases. The junction had 10 bases not matched to a gene; V was cut back by 5 bases and J by 4 bases. Germline V gives CDR1 MNHEY, CDR2 SVGEGT. This CDR3 spans 16 amino acids. The chain's CDR3 is CASSPQQGAAGNTIYF. DNA of the CDR3: TGTGCCAGCAGTCCACAGCAGGGGGCAGCGGGAAACACCATATATTTT.

This chain connects TRBV28 to TRBJ2-3; 12 nucleotides line up with TRBD2. Losses at the gene ends were 7 bases for V and 5 bases for J; bases not matched to a gene: 10. Germline CDR1 MDHEN, CDR2 SYDVKM. This CDR3 region has 16 residues. The CDR3 sequence is CASNTPSGGAQDTQYF. The CDR3 DNA follows: TGTGCCAGCAACACCCCTAGCGGGGGGGCCCAAGATACGCAGTATTTT.

In the case of this clone: Other DNA sequences in the sample encode the same CDR3. The chain uses TRBV6-5 and TRBJ1-2, with TRBD1 as a possible D gene (6 bases). The V gene's germline CDR1 is MNHEY and CDR2 SVGAGI. This CDR3 region has 13 residues. V was shortened by 6 bases and J by 3 bases, with 11 bases between the two germline ends. As DNA, the CDR3 is TGTGCCAGCAGACCGGACAGAGACTATGGCTACACCTTC. Protein: CASRPDRDYGYTF.

The chain recombines TRBV24-1 with TRBJ1-5, with D maybe TRBD1 (6 bases). CDR1 and CDR2 (germline): KGHDR, SFDVKD. V shed 3 bases and J shed 0 bases, with 14 bases lying between them. The CDR3 is 17 residues long. The CDR3 sequence is CATSDRTEENSNQPQHF. The CDR3 bases are TGTGCCACCAGTGATCGGACAGAAGAGAATAGCAATCAGCCCCAGCATTTT.

The chain combines TRBV15 with TRBJ2-1; tentatively, D is TRBD2 (6 bases). Germline V gene sequence: CDR1 LNHNV, CDR2 YYDKDF (reference sequence). V shed 0 bases and J shed 7 bases, with 16 bases lying between them. There are 16 residues in the CDR3. CDR3 DNA sequence: TGTGCCACCAGCAGAGATTTGGGGGGATCAGGGAATGAGCAGTTCTTC. Protein product: CATSRDLGGSGNEQFF.